Below, one T cell receptor (beta chain) is given with its context. Its recognized antigen is unknown. Per-base quality was not reported, and no clone a single base away is much larger than it. This entry is derived from a study of blood T cell repertoires in COVID-19 (dated by TCRdb to 2018 to 2020). With regard to the full study: Samples from collaborators originated in the United States, Italy and Spain and spanned both the acute and convalescent phases of COVID-19. The dataset comprised deeply sampled blood TCRbeta repertoires from subjects exposed to, actively infected with, or recovered from COVID-19. Samples came from the ongoing ImmuneRACE study (first 160 participants) plus 1,254 subjects from 6 global collaborators. The prospective study material was composed of cDNA or gDNA derived from T cells, B-cell-depleted T cells, or PBMCs. The repertoires were released in a freely available public database intended as a resource for research on the immune response to SARS-CoV-2. The sample metadata nearly always contained a de-identified subject ID, COVID-19 status, age in years and sex. Where HLA class I and class II types were available, the types were taken from metadata supplied by the sample provider, not from assay-based typing.

The paper as a whole reports these results and caveats: The quantity of clinical and demographic metadata differed by source and by participant and was supplied without curation.

TCRbeta CDR3 regions were amplified from genomic DNA by means of the immunoSEQ Assay, a bias-controlled multiplex PCR. Per the original workflow: Within the assay, amplification of reference gene primers was used to estimate how many nucleated cells each sample contained. To quantify the absolute abundance of each unique TCRbeta CDR3 rearrangement, sequence reads were collapsed and filtered. For each sample, productive Simpson clonality was calculated as the square root of Simpson's diversity index over productive rearrangements. Sourced from immuneACCESS, this table was stored by TCRdb with only in-frame sequences that have V and J called. A share of the clones is absent; for the studies checked, an unresolved V gene accounts for under half, and the remainder has no known explanation. The DNA gave D and trimming, while V, J and clone size come from that table. The sample table lists roughly 70,000 clones, 90% of them with a count of one. The ten largest account for under 0.6% of the sample.

At one collaborating source in Seattle, patients were enrolled during active infection and were followed longitudinally through the course of disease. Collaborating institutions collected whole blood in K2EDTA tubes following their own protocols. For TCRbeta analysis, collaborators shipped samples as frozen whole blood, isolated PBMCs, or DNA extracted from either of those sample types. Reading the germline V gene gives CDR1 SNHLY and CDR2 FYNNEI. There are 15 amino acids in the CDR3, from cysteine to phenylalanine inclusive. The CDR3 DNA has 45 bases and is translated from base 1. Germline trimming: 6 bases from V, 0 bases from J; junction bases outside gene matches: 5.

The sequenced sample was peripheral blood. The rearrangement combines TRBV2 with TRBJ1-5, with 7 bases matching TRBD1. This sequence was found in a man aged 45-65 years with COVID-19, enrolled during active disease. The CDR3 reads as follows: CASSKGQISNQPQHF. The nucleotides are TGTGCCAGCAGCAAGGGACAGATTAGCAATCAGCCCCAGCATTTT.